This T cell receptor (beta chain) comes out of a study of shared clonotypes between healthy human individuals. Overall study findings and caveats: Among the subsets, naive ones generally showed larger estimated richness than memory ones. Clonotypes shared by all four sorted-subset donors had higher generation probabilities than non-shared clonotypes. Only blood samples were collected, and tissue repertoires likely differ. Investigators expected sequencing depth to affect clonotype sharing among donors.

In regard to this clone: Its specificity is not known.

Using immunoSEQ multiplex PCR, the repertoire was profiled, and TCRdb retains in-frame clones only, with some absent. The table lists about 1.1 million clones, more than 75% of them singletons. V shed 7 bases and J shed 3 bases, with 18 bases lying between them. The CDR3 is 15 amino acids. Germline values: CDR1 MNHNS, CDR2 SASEGT. The chain has TRBV6-1 and TRBJ2-5; perhaps TRBD2 as D (5 bases). Sequencing was carried out using memory CD4+ T cells from PBMCs. Documented subset: CD45RA-negative fraction. The TCR was taken from a young man in good health. Some clones in this sample may be carry-over from other donors' samples. The CDR3 loop reads CASTGRVASEETQYF. CDR3 in DNA: TGTGCCAGCACCGGAAGAGTAGCGTCCGAAGAGACCCAGTACTTC.